This T cell receptor (beta chain) was sequenced for a study of cytomegalovirus exposure and HLA in healthy donors. Overall study context: Some 85 million unique TCRs from HLA-typed donors were held in an early data release. General study findings and limits: Most of the TCR beta V segments (in an earlier analysis) were productive either about 90% or about 30% of the time. In vitro checks showed that a few CMV-associated chains really do target CMV antigens.

On this clone: Its antigen is unknown.

The primer mix had 60 Vbeta and 13 Jbeta primers. As processed by the authors: Approximately 73 million unique TCR beta chains, roughly 10 million shared, were counted in a later analysis. Repertoires were generated with immunoSEQ multiplex PCR, while TCRdb's copy carries only in-frame clones and drops some. The V and J calls and clone size are taken from that table; D and trimming were inferred from the DNA. Among 240,000 or so clones listed, 70% to 90% were seen once. What was sequenced was PBMCs. The receptor comes from a woman in her fifties or sixties in good health and CMV-seropositive.

The CDR3 reads CASSLGGTGGNEQFF. The CDR3 bases are TGCGCCAGCAGCTTAGGGGGGACAGGGGGCAATGAGCAGTTCTTC. The rearrangement joins TRBV5-1 to TRBJ2-1, with 11 nucleotides matching TRBD1. The germline V gene has CDR1 SGHRS and CDR2 YFSETQ. The ends lost 2 bases at V and 6 bases at J; junction bases unmatched: 4. The CDR3 runs 15 residues. The whole variable domain, remainder taken from reference TRBV5-1 and TRBJ2-1, is KAGVTQTPRYLIKTRGQQVTLSCSPISGHRSVSWYQQTPGQGLQFLFEYFSETQRNKGNFPGRFSGRQFSNSRSEMNVSTLELGDSALYLCASSLGGTGGNEQFFGPGTRLTVL.